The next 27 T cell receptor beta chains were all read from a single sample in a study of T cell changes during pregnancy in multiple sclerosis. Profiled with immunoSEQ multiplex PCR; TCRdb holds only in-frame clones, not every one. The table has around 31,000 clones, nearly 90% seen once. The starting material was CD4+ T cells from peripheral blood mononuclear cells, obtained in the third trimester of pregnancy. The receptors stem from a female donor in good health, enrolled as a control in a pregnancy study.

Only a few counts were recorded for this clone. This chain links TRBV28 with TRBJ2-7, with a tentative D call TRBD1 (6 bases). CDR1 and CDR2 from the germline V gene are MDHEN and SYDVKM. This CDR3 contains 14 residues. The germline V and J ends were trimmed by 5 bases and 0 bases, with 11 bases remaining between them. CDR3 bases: TGTGCCAGCAGTCCGGACAGCCGCTCCTACGAGCAGTACTTC. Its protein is CASSPDSRSYEQYF.

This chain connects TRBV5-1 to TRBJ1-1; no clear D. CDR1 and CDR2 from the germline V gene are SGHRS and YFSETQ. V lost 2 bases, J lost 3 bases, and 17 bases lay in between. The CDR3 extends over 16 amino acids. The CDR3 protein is CASSLRGFLLDTEAFF. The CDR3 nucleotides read TGCGCCAGCAGCTTACGAGGGTTCTTGTTGGACACTGAAGCTTTCTTT.

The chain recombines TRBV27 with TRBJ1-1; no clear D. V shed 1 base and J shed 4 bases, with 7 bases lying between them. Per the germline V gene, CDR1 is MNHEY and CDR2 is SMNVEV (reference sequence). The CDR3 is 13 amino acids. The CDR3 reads CASSLWAGTEAFF. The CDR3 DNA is TGTGCCAGCAGTTTATGGGCAGGCACTGAAGCTTTCTTT.

In DNA form, the CDR3 reads TGTGCCAGCATCCTGGGACAGGGGGCGCGCGGCTACACCTTC. Its translation is CASILGQGARGYTF. The chain combines TRBV2 with TRBJ1-2; 12 nucleotides align to TRBD1. The CDR3 consists of 14 residues. Trimming removed 7 bases from V and 8 bases from J; junction bases left unmatched: 8. Per germline, CDR1 SNHLY and CDR2 FYNNEI.

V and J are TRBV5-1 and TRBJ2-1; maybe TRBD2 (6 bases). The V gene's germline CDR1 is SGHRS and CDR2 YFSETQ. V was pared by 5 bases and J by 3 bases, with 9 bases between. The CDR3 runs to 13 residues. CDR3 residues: CASRASDYNEQFF. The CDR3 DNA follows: TGCGCCAGCAGGGCTAGCGACTACAATGAGCAGTTCTTC.

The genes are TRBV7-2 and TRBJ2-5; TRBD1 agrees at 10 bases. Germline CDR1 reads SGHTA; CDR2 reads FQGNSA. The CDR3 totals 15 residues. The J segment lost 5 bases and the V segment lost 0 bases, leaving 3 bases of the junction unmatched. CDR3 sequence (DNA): TGTGCCAGCAGCTTAGCGACAGGGGGCATCGAGACCCAGTACTTC. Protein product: CASSLATGGIETQYF.

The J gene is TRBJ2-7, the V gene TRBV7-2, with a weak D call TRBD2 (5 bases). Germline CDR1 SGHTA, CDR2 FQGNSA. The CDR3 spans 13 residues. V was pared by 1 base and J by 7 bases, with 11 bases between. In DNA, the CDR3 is TGTGCCAGCAGCTTAGAGGGCTCGGGAGAGCAGTACTTC. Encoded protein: CASSLEGSGEQYF.

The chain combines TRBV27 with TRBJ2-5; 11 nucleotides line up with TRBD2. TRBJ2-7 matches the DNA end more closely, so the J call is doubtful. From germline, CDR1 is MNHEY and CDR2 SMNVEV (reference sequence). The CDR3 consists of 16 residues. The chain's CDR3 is CASSATGLAGSYEQYF. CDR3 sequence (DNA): TGTGCCAGCAGTGCAACCGGACTAGCGGGTTCCTACGAGCAGTACTTC.

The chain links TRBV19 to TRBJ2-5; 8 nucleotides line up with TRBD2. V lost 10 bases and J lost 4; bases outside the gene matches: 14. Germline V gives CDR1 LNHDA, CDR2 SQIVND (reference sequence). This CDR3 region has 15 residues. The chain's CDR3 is CATRRGDGKRETQYF. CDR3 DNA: TGTGCCACCCGGCGGGGGGACGGCAAGAGAGAGACCCAGTACTTC.

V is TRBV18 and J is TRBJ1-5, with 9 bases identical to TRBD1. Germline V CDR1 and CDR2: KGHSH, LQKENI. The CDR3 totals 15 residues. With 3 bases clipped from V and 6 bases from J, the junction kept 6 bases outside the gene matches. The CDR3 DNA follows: TGTGCCAGCTCACCGCCCACAGGGGGCGGTCAGCCCCAGCATTTT. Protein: CASSPPTGGGQPQHF.

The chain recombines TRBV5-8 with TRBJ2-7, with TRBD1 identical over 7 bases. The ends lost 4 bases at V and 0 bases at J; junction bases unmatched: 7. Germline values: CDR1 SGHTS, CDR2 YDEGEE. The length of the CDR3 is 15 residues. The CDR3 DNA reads TGTGCCAGCAGCGCGAGGACAGGCAGCTCCTACGAGCAGTACTTC. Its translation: CASSARTGSSYEQYF.

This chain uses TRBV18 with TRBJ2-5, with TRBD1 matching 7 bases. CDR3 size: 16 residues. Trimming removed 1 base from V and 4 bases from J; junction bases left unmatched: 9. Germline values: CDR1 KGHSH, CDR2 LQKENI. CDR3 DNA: TGTGCCAGCTCACCACGGCAACAGGGGAAGGGAGAGACCCAGTACTTC. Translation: CASSPRQQGKGETQYF.

This chain's CDR3 is CASRSGTITTDTQYF. The CDR3 coding sequence is TGTGCCAGCAGGTCCGGGACTATTACCACAGATACGCAGTATTTT. V usage is TRBV2 and J usage is TRBJ2-3; 7 bases line up with TRBD2. The CDR3 has 15 amino acids. Germline lookup yields CDR1 SNHLY and CDR2 FYNNEI. Losses at the gene ends were 6 bases for V and 2 bases for J; bases not matched to a gene: 8.

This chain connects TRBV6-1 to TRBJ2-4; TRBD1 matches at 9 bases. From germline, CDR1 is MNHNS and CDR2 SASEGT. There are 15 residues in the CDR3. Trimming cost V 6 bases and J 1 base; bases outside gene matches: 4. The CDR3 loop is CASREGQGAKNIQYF. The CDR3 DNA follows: TGTGCCAGCAGGGAGGGACAGGGCGCCAAAAACATTCAGTACTTC.

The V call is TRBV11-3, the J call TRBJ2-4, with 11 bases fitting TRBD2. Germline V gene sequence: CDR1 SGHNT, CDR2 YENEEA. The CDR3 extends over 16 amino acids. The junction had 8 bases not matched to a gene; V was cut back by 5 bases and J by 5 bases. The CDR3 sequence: CASSRFSGGAQNIQYF. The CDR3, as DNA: TGTGCCAGCAGCCGATTTAGCGGGGGGGCCCAAAACATTCAGTACTTC.

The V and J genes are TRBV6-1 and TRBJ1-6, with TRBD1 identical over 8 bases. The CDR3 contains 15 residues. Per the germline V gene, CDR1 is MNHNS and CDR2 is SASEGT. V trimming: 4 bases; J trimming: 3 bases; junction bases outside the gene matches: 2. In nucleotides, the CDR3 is TGTGCCAGCAGTGCGGACAGGGACTATAATTCACCCCTCCACTTT. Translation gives CASSADRDYNSPLHF.

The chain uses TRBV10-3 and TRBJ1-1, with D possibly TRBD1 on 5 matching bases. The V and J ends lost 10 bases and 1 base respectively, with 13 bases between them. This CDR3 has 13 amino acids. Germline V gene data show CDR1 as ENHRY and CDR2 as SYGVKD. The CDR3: CATATGGNTEAFF. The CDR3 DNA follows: TGTGCCACCGCCACGGGGGGGAACACTGAAGCTTTCTTT.

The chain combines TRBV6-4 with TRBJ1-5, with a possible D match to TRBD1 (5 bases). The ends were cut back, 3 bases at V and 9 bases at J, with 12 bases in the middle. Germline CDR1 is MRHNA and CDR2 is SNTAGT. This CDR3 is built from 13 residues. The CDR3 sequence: CASSEATGGPQHF. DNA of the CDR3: TGTGCCAGCAGTGAGGCCACCGGGGGGCCCCAGCATTTT.

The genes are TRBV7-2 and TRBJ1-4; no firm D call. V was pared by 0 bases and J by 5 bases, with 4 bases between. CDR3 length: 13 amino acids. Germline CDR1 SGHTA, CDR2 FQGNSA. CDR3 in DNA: TGTGCCAGCAGCTTAGCGGAGAATGAAAAACTGTTTTTT. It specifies CASSLAENEKLFF.

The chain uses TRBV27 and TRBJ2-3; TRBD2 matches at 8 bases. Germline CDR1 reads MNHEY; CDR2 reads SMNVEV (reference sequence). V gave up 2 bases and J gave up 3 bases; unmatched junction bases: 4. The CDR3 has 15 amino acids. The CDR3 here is CASSLPGGATDTQYF. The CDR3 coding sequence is TGTGCCAGCAGTTTACCCGGGGGGGCTACAGATACGCAGTATTTT.

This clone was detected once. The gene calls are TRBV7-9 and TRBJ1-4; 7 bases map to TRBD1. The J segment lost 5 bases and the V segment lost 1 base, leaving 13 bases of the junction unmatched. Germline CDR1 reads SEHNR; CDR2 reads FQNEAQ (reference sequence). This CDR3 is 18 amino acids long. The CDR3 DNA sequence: TGTGCCAGCAGCTTAGTTCCCCTTGACAGGGAACTAAATGAAAAACTGTTTTTT. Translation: CASSLVPLDRELNEKLFF.

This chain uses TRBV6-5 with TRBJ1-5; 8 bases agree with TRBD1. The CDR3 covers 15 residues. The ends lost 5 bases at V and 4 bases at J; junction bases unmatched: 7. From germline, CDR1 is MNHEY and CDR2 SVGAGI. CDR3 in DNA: TGTGCCAGCAGTAGGGGGAGGACAGGGAATCAGCCCCAGCATTTT. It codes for CASSRGRTGNQPQHF.

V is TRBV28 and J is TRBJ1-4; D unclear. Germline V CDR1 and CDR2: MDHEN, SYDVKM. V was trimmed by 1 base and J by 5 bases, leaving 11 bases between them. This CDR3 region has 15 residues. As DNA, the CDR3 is TGTGCCAGCAGTTTATTCTCACGCGGCAATGAAAAACTGTTTTTT. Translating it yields CASSLFSRGNEKLFF.

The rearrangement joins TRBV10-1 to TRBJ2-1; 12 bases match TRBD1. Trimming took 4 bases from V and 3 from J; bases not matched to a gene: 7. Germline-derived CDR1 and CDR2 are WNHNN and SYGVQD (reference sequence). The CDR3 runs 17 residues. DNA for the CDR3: TGCGCCAGCAGTGCCGAGGGGACAGGGGGCTTCTACAATGAGCAGTTCTTC. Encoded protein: CASSAEGTGGFYNEQFF.

CDR3 nucleotides: TGTGCCAGTAGTAAGGAGGGAAGTTTGATAAACATTCAGTACTTC. Its translation is CASSKEGSLINIQYF. The rearrangement uses TRBV19 and TRBJ2-4, with D maybe TRBD2 (6 bases). The V end was cut by 4 bases, the J end by 6 bases, with 16 bases between. The CDR3 runs 15 residues. From germline, CDR1 is LNHDA and CDR2 SQIVND (reference sequence).

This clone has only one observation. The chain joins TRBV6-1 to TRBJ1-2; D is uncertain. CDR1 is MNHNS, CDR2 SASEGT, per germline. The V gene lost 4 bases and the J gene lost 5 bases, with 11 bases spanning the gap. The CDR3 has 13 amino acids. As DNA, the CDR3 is TGTGCCAGCAGTGCACGGACGGGGTATGGCTACACCTTC. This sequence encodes CASSARTGYGYTF.

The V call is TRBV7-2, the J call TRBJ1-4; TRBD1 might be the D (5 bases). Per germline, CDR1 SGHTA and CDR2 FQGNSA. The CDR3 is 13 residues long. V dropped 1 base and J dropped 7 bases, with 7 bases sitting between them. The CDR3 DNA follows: TGTGCCAGCAGCTTAGGCAGGGTTGAAAAACTGTTTTTT. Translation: CASSLGRVEKLFF.